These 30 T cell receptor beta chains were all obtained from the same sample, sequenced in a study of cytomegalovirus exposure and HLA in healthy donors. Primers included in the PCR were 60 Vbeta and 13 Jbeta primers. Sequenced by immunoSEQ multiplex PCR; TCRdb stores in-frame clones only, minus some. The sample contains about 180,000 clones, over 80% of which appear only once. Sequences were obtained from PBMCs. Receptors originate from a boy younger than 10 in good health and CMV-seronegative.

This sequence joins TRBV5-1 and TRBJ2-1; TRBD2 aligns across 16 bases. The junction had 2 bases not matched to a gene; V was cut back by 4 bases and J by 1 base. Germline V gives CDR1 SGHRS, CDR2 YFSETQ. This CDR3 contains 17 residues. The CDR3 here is CASSKGLAGGSYNEQFF. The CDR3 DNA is TGCGCCAGCAGCAAGGGACTAGCGGGGGGGTCCTACAATGAGCAGTTCTTC.

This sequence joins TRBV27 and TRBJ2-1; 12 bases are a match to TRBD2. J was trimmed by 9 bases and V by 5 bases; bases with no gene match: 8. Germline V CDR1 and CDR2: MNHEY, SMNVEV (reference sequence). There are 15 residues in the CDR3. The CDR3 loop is CASSAGTSGLGEQFF. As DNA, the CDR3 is TGTGCCAGCAGTGCGGGGACTAGCGGGCTAGGTGAGCAGTTCTTC.

The CDR3 nucleotides read TGTGCCAGCAGCGTAGCCGAACCGGGACTCAAAACCGTTGACACCGGGGAGCTGTTTTTT. Residues: CASSVAEPGLKTVDTGELFF. The chain carries TRBV9 and TRBJ2-2, with D tentatively TRBD2 (6 bases). Germline V lookup: CDR1 SGDLS, CDR2 YYNGEE. The CDR3 contains 20 residues. V gave up 0 bases and J gave up 3 bases, with 24 bases separating them.

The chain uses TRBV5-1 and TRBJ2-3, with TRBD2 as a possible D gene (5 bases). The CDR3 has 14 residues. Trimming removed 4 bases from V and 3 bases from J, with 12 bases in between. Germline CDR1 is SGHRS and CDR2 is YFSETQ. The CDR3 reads CASSLVGETDTQYF. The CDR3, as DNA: TGCGCCAGCAGCCTGGTTGGGGAGACAGATACGCAGTATTTT.

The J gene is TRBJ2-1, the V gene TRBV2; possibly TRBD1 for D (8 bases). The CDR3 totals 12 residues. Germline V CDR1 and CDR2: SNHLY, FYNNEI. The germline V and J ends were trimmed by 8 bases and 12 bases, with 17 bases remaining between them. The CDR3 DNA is TGTGCCAGCTCCACAGGGGGGGGAGTGCAGTTCTTC. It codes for CASSTGGGVQFF.

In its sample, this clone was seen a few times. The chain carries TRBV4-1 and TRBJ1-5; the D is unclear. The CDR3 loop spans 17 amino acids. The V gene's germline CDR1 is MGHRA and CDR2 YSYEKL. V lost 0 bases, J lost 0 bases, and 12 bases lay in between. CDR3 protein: CASSQEFPVYSNQPQHF. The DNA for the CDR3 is TGCGCCAGCAGCCAAGAATTTCCCGTATATAGCAATCAGCCCCAGCATTTT.

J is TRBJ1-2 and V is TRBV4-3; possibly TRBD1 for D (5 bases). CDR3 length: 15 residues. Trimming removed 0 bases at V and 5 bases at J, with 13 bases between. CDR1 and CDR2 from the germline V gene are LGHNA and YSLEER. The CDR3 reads CASSQDGGGTYGYTF. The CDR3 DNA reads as TGCGCCAGCAGCCAAGACGGTGGGGGGACTTATGGCTACACCTTC.

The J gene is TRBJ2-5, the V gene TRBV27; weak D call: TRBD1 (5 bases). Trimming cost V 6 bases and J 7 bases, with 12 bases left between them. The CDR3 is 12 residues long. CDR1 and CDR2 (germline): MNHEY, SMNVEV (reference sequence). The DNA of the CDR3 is TGTGCCAGCAGCCAGGGTGTTGGGACCCAGTACTTC. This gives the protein CASSQGVGTQYF.

The CDR3 DNA is TGTGCCAGCAGTTACTCGAAGCCACCGAACACCGGGGAGCTGTTTTTT. It specifies CASSYSKPPNTGELFF. The chain joins TRBV6-5 to TRBJ2-2; D remains ambiguous. V shed 0 bases and J shed 0 bases, with 8 bases lying between them. CDR1 is MNHEY and CDR2 is SVGAGI in the germline V gene. CDR3 length: 16 amino acids.

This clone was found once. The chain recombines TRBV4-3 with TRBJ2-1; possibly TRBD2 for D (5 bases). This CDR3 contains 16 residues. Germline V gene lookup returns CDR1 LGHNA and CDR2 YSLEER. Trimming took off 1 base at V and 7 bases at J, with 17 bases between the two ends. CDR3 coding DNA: TGCGCCAGCAGCCAAGGTTGGCCAGGAGGAGAGAATGAGCAGTTCTTC. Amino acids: CASSQGWPGGENEQFF.

CDR3 DNA sequence: TGTGCCGGGGCATCCCGGGACAGGGGTAAGACCGGGGAGCTGTTTTTT. Translated, it gives CAGASRDRGKTGELFF. The chain has TRBV6-6 and TRBJ2-2; 10 bases are a match to TRBD1. The V segment lost 11 bases and the J segment 5 bases; nucleotides outside the gene matches: 14. From germline, CDR1 is MNHNY and CDR2 SVGAGI (reference sequence). The CDR3 is 16 amino acids.

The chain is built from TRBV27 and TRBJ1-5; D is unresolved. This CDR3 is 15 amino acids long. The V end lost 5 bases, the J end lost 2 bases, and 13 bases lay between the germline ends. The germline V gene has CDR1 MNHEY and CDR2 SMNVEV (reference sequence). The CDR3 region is CASSPTARRNQPQHF. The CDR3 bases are TGTGCCAGCAGTCCTACCGCCAGGCGCAATCAGCCCCAGCATTTT.

CDR3: CATSRNRGTDSNYGYTF. The CDR3 bases are TGTGCCACCAGCAGAAACCGTGGGACAGACAGTAACTATGGCTACACCTTC. The rearrangement joins TRBV15 to TRBJ1-2, with 7 bases matching TRBD1. V lost 2 bases to trimming and J lost 1 base; unmatched junction nucleotides: 10. The CDR3 runs to 17 residues. The germline V gene has CDR1 LNHNV and CDR2 YYDKDF (reference sequence). The variable domain in full, completed from reference TRBV15 and TRBJ1-2, reads DAMVIQNPRYQVTQFGKPVTLSCSQTLNHNVMYWYQQKSSQAPKLLFHYYDKDFNNEADTPDNFQSRRPNTSFCFLDIRSPGLGDTAMYLCATSRNRGTDSNYGYTFGSGTRLTVV.

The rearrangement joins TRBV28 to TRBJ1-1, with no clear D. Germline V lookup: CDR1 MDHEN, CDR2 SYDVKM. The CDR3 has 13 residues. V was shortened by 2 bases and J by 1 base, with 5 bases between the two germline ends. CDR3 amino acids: CASSLAGNTEAFF. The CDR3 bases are TGTGCCAGCAGTTTAGCGGGGAACACTGAAGCTTTCTTT.

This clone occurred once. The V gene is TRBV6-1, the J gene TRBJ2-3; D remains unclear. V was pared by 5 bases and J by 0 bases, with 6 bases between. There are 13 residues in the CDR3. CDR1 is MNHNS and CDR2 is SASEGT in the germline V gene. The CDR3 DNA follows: TGTGCCAGCAGTCCCTTTAGCACAGATACGCAGTATTTT. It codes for CASSPFSTDTQYF.

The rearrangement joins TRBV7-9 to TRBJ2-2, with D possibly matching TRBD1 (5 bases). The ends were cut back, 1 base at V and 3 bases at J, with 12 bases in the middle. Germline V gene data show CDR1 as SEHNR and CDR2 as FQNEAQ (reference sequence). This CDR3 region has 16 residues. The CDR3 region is CASSLELRVDTGELFF. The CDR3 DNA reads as TGTGCCAGCAGCTTAGAGCTCAGGGTGGACACCGGGGAGCTGTTTTTT.

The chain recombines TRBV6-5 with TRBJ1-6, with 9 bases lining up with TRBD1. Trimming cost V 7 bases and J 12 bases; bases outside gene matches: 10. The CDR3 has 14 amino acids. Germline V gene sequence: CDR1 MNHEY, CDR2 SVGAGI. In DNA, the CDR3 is TGTGCCAGCAAAAAGGGACAGGGAGAAGTACCCCTCCACTTT. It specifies CASKKGQGEVPLHF.

The chain's CDR3 is CASSYRQKNQPQHF. The CDR3 DNA sequence: TGTGCCAGCAGTTATCGACAGAAAAATCAGCCCCAGCATTTT. V gene TRBV6-7 combines with J gene TRBJ1-5; a possible D gene is TRBD1 (5 bases). TRBV6-7 is recorded as an ORF, its role being uncertain. Trimming shortened V by 3 bases and J by 4 bases, and 10 bases separated the two germline ends. The CDR3 is 14 amino acids.

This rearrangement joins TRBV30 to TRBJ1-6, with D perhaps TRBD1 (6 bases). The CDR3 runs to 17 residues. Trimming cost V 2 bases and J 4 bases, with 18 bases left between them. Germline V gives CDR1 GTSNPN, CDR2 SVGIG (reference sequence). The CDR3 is CAWSLRGRVAYNSPLHF. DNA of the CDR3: TGTGCCTGGAGTCTGCGGGGGCGCGTCGCGTATAATTCACCCCTCCACTTT.

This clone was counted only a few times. The CDR3 DNA reads as TGTGCCAGCAGCTCTGGGCTGAGTAACACTGAAGCTTTCTTT. It encodes CASSSGLSNTEAFF. The chain couples TRBV13 to TRBJ1-1; no definite D call. V shed 4 bases and J shed 2 bases, with 11 bases lying between them. This CDR3 region has 14 residues. Germline lookup yields CDR1 PRHDT and CDR2 FYEKMQ (reference sequence). The variable domain in full, with the rest retrieved from reference TRBV13 and TRBJ1-1, is AAGVIQSPRHLIKEKRETATLKCYPIPRHDTVYWYQQGPGQDPQFLISFYEKMQSDKGSIPDRFSAQQFSDYHSELNMSSLELGDSALYFCASSSGLSNTEAFFGQGTRLTVV.

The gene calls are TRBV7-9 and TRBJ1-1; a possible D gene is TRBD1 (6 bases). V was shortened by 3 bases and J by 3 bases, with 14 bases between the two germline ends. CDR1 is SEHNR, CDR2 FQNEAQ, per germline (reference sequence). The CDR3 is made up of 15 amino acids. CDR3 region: CASSFLLQGYTEAFF. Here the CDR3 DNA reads TGTGCCAGCAGCTTTCTACTACAGGGATACACTGAAGCTTTCTTT.

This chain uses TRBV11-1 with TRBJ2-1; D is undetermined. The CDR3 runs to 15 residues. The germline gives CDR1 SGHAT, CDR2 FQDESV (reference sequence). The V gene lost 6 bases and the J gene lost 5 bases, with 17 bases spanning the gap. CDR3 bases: TGTGCCAGCAGAAAAGTAGGCCGTGACAACAATGAGCAGTTCTTC. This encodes CASRKVGRDNNEQFF. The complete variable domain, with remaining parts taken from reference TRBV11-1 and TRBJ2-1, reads EAEVAQSPRYKITEKSQAVAFWCDPISGHATLYWYRQILGQGPELLVQFQDESVVDDSQLPKDRFSAERLKGVDSTLKIQPAELGDSAMYLCASRKVGRDNNEQFFGPGTRLTVL.

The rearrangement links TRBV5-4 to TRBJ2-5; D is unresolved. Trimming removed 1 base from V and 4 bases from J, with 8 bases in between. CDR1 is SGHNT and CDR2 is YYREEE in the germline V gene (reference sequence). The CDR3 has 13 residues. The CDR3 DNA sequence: TGTGCCAGCAGCTTGCGAGAGGCAGAGACCCAGTACTTC. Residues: CASSLREAETQYF.

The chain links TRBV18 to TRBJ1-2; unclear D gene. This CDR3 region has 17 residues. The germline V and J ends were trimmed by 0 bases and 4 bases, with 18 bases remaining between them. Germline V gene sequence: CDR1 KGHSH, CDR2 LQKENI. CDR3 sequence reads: CASSPPVDIGVGYGYTF. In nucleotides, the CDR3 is TGTGCCAGCTCACCACCGGTCGATATCGGGGTAGGCTATGGCTACACCTTC.

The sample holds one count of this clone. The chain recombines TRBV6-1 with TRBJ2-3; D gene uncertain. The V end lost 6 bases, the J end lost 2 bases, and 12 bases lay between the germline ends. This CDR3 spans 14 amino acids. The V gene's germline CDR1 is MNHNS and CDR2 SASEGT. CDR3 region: CASRDGYFTDTQYF. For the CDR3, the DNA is TGTGCCAGCAGAGACGGGTACTTCACAGATACGCAGTATTTT.

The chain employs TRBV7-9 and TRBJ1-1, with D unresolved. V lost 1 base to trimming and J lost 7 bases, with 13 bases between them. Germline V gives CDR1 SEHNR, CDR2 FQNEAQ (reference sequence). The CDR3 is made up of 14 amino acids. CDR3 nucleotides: TGTGCCAGCAGCTTAGGTCGTTCGAGGGATGAAGCTTTCTTT. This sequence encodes CASSLGRSRDEAFF.

Here the CDR3 reads CSVAGLLGETQYF. The CDR3 DNA is TGCAGCGTTGCGGGACTTTTAGGAGAGACCCAGTACTTC. V and J are TRBV29-1 and TRBJ2-5; D may be TRBD2 (6 bases). V gave up 4 bases and J gave up 4 bases, with 13 bases separating them. Germline V gene data show CDR1 as SQVTM and CDR2 as ANQGSEA. CDR3 length equals 13 residues.

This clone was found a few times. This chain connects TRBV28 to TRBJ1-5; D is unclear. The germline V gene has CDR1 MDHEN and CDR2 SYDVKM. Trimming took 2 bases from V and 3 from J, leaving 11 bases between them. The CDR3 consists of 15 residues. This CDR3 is CASSLGGIYNQPQHF. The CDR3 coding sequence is TGTGCCAGCAGTTTAGGAGGGATCTACAATCAGCCCCAGCATTTT.

CDR3 sequence: CASSLFLGVREKRTDTQYF. The CDR3 region has the DNA TGTGCCAGCAGCTTATTTCTCGGGGTGCGGGAAAAACGCACAGATACGCAGTATTTT. This chain links TRBV13 with TRBJ2-3, with D perhaps matching TRBD2 (6 bases). V was cut by 2 bases and J by 1 base, with 22 bases left in between. The CDR3 spans 19 residues. The germline V gene encodes CDR1 PRHDT and CDR2 FYEKMQ (reference sequence). The full variable domain, completed using reference TRBV13 and TRBJ2-3, is AAGVIQSPRHLIKEKRETATLKCYPIPRHDTVYWYQQGPGQDPQFLISFYEKMQSDKGSIPDRFSAQQFSDYHSELNMSSLELGDSALYFCASSLFLGVREKRTDTQYFGPGTRLTVL.

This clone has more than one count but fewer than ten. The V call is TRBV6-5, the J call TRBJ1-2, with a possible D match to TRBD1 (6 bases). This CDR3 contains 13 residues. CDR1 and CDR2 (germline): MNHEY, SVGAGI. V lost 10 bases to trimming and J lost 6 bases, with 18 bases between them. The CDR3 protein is CATKRARGDGYTF. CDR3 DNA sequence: TGTGCCACCAAAAGAGCCAGGGGTGATGGCTACACCTTC.